This entry lists 28 T cell receptor beta chains sequenced from one sample in a study of CD8 T cells in ankylosing spondylitis. TCRdb redid the calling of the 5' RACE reads with MiXCR, one entry per CDR3 protein. Found here are about 240,000 distinct CDR3 sequences, around 25% of them singletons; the top ten hold 0.61%. Sequencing was done on a sample of blood, either unsorted or a sorted T cell fraction (not recorded which). The origin of the receptors is a male donor with ankylosing spondylitis or in good health (not recorded which).

At least ten counts were recorded for this clonotype. V gene TRBV7-8 combines with J gene TRBJ1-1; no firm D call. Trimming removed 3 bases at V and 3 bases at J, with 11 bases between. The CDR3 is 14 residues long. Germline CDR1 and CDR2: SGHVS and FQNEAQ. The CDR3 bases are TGTGCCAGCAGCTTCCGTGACCGCTACACTGAAGCTTTCTTT. This sequence encodes CASSFRDRYTEAFF.

This clonotype was detected a few times. The V and J genes are TRBV20-1 and TRBJ1-2; no clear D gene. Deletions cut 5 bases from V and 2 bases from J, with 9 bases between. CDR1 and CDR2 from the germline V gene are DFQATT and SNEGSKA (reference sequence). The CDR3 has 12 residues. Here the CDR3 reads CSALSQNYGYTF. The CDR3 DNA is TGCAGTGCTCTCAGTCAGAACTATGGCTACACCTTC.

This clonotype showed up just a few times. The chain uses TRBV20-1 and TRBJ2-1; 9 bases line up with TRBD1. Germline trimming cut 5 bases from V and 11 bases from J; bases unmatched to any gene: 10. In germline, CDR1 is DFQATT, CDR2 SNEGSKA (reference sequence). The CDR3 loop spans 13 amino acids. CDR3: CSAPRTGDDQQFF. CDR3 sequence (DNA): TGCAGTGCTCCAAGGACAGGGGACGACCAGCAGTTCTTC.

This clonotype was seen many times. The rearrangement uses TRBV29-1 and TRBJ1-2; D possibly corresponds to TRBD1 (5 bases). This CDR3 is built from 13 residues. Trimming took 0 bases from V and 7 from J, leaving 12 bases between them. Germline-derived CDR1 and CDR2 are SQVTM and ANQGSEA. The CDR3 here is CSVEEAGSLGYTF. CDR3 nucleotides: TGCAGCGTTGAAGAGGCAGGGTCTCTTGGCTACACCTTC.

The V and J genes are TRBV28 and TRBJ2-3, with TRBD2 matching 8 bases. The CDR3 has 16 amino acids. V lost 7 bases to trimming and J lost 3 bases; unmatched junction nucleotides: 12. Per germline, CDR1 MDHEN and CDR2 SYDVKM. DNA of the CDR3: TGTGCCAGCAACCCCCTGGATAGCGGGGCAACAGATACGCAGTATTTT. This codes for CASNPLDSGATDTQYF.

This clonotype was found a few times. The rearrangement joins TRBV12-3 or TRBV12-4 to TRBJ1-1; D unclear. Trimming pared 6 bases from V and 3 bases from J, leaving 11 bases between. The CDR3 contains 13 residues. CDR3 in DNA: TGTGCCAGCAGACGAACCGGTGACACTGAAGCTTTCTTT. Translated: CASRRTGDTEAFF.

The chain couples TRBV10-3 to TRBJ1-2; D ambiguous. Trimming took off 3 bases at V and 6 bases at J, with 8 bases between the two ends. CDR1 and CDR2 from the germline V gene are ENHRY and SYGVKD. CDR3 size: 12 residues. The CDR3 DNA is TGTGCCATCAGTGACGGATATGATGGCTACACCTTC. Its translation is CAISDGYDGYTF.

The sample holds many counts of this clonotype. The chain recombines TRBV20-1 with TRBJ2-7; 7 nucleotides align to TRBD1. Trimming took 8 bases from V and 9 from J; bases not matched to a gene: 10. The CDR3 extends over 11 amino acids. Germline V gives CDR1 DFQATT, CDR2 SNEGSKA (reference sequence). This CDR3 reads CSKGAKGGQYF. CDR3 DNA: TGCAGTAAGGGGGCGAAAGGTGGGCAGTACTTC.

This clonotype was counted a few times. The chain has TRBV7-2 and TRBJ2-7; D call uncertain. Germline V gives CDR1 SGHTA, CDR2 FQGNSA. Trimming shortened V by 3 bases and J by 3 bases, and 12 bases separated the two germline ends. This CDR3 comprises 14 residues. The CDR3 DNA reads as TGTGCCAGCAGCTTTGACGACCTCAGCTACGAGCAGTACTTC. Translated: CASSFDDLSYEQYF.

In its sample, this clonotype was seen many times. The chain employs TRBV28 and TRBJ1-2; TRBD1 aligns across 7 bases. Germline CDR1 reads MDHEN; CDR2 reads SYDVKM. V was clipped by 6 bases and J by 3 bases; unmatched bases: 7. This CDR3 spans 14 amino acids. CDR3: CASSGRQGDYGYTF. The DNA of the CDR3 is TGTGCCAGCAGCGGTCGACAGGGTGACTATGGCTACACCTTC.

The chain links TRBV2 to TRBJ2-2, with 9 bases fitting TRBD2. The CDR3 is 14 amino acids. The J segment lost 6 bases and the V segment lost 7 bases, leaving 6 bases of the junction unmatched. CDR1 SNHLY and CDR2 FYNNEI come from the germline V gene. The CDR3 DNA reads TGTGCCAGCACATTCAGCGGGGGGCCCGGGGAGCTGTTTTTT. It yields the protein CASTFSGGPGELFF.

This clonotype came up many times. The J gene is TRBJ2-3, the V gene TRBV15, with TRBD2 matching over 8 bases. In germline, CDR1 is LNHNV, CDR2 YYDKDF (reference sequence). This CDR3 has 16 amino acids. V was clipped by 3 bases and J by 4 bases; unmatched bases: 9. The CDR3 here is CATSRPSGGWADTQYF. Written as DNA, the CDR3 is TGTGCCACCAGCAGGCCCAGCGGGGGCTGGGCAGATACGCAGTATTTT.

The rearrangement links TRBV2 to TRBJ2-5, with D uncertain. Per germline, CDR1 SNHLY and CDR2 FYNNEI. The CDR3 consists of 11 residues. V shed 7 bases and J shed 4 bases, with 7 bases lying between them. Written as DNA, the CDR3 is TGTGCCAGCAAGATCCTAGAGACCCAGTACTTC. It specifies CASKILETQYF.

This clonotype came up many times. This chain links TRBV9 with TRBJ2-1; TRBD2 aligns across 11 bases. The junction had 9 bases not matched to a gene; V was cut back by 0 bases and J by 7 bases. The CDR3 runs to 17 residues. CDR1 and CDR2 (germline): SGDLS, YYNGEE. The CDR3 spells CASSVDPSGGRDNEQFF. Here the CDR3 DNA reads TGTGCCAGCAGCGTAGACCCTAGCGGGGGGCGGGATAATGAGCAGTTCTTC. The whole variable domain, filled in from reference TRBV9 and TRBJ2-1, reads DSGVTQTPKHLITATGQRVTLRCSPRSGDLSVYWYQQSLDQGLQFLIQYYNGEERAKGNILERFSAQQFPDLHSELNLSSLELGDSALYFCASSVDPSGGRDNEQFFGPGTRLTVL.

This chain joins TRBV5-6 and TRBJ2-6; possible D gene TRBD2, 5 bases. V lost 0 bases, J lost 7 bases, and 11 bases lay in between. CDR1 is SGHDT, CDR2 YYEEEE, per germline. This CDR3 has 15 residues. The CDR3 DNA reads as TGTGCCAGCAGCTTGGTCGGGGATGGTGCCAACGTCCTGACTTTC. It is translated as CASSLVGDGANVLTF.

The rearrangement uses TRBV25-1 and TRBJ2-1; no definite D call. V was pared by 2 bases and J by 7 bases, with 21 bases between. Per the germline V gene, CDR1 is MGHDK and CDR2 is SYGVNS. This CDR3 region has 17 residues. The CDR3 loop is CASSEPRQAVGPNEQFF. DNA for the CDR3: TGTGCCAGCAGTGAACCTCGCCAAGCCGTGGGCCCTAATGAGCAGTTCTTC.

The chain uses TRBV20-1 and TRBJ2-1; D might be TRBD1 or TRBD2, each matching 5 bases. Per the germline V gene, CDR1 is DFQATT and CDR2 is SNEGSKA (reference sequence). This CDR3 comprises 13 residues. Trimming stripped 3 bases from V and 10 bases from J, with 16 bases between. CDR3 in DNA: TGCAGTGCTAGCCCCGCGGTTTGGGGGGAGCAGTTCTTC. Amino acid sequence: CSASPAVWGEQFF.

The V and J genes are TRBV9 and TRBJ2-3, with D unresolved. The length of the CDR3 is 15 residues. Germline CDR1 and CDR2: SGDLS and YYNGEE. Between the trimmed V and J ends, which lost 2 bases and 3 bases, there was a span of 13 bases. The CDR3 DNA sequence: TGTGCCAGCAGCGTGACCGATGCCCGAACAGATACGCAGTATTTT. This gives the protein CASSVTDARTDTQYF.

This clonotype was detected ten times or more. The chain links TRBV6-1 to TRBJ1-5; D possibly corresponds to TRBD1 (6 bases). Trimming removed 4 bases from V and 3 bases from J, with 13 bases in between. Looked up from germline, CDR1 is MNHNS and CDR2 is SASEGT. The CDR3 has 15 residues. The CDR3 DNA reads as TGTGCCAGCAGTGGAATCAGGGGAAACAATCAGCCCCAGCATTTT. Translation: CASSGIRGNNQPQHF.

This clonotype came up a few times. This rearrangement joins TRBV20-1 to TRBJ1-5; D is unclear. Germline loops: CDR1 DFQATT, CDR2 SNEGSKA (reference sequence). Trimming left V 0 bases short and J 7 bases short, with 16 bases between. CDR3 length: 15 residues. CDR3 nucleotides: TGCAGTGCTAGAGATTCGGGCCGGGTAGGACAGCCCCAGCATTTT. It is translated as CSARDSGRVGQPQHF.

This clonotype has a count of ten or more. This chain joins TRBV29-1 and TRBJ2-7; perhaps D is TRBD1 or TRBD2 (6 bases each). With 6 bases removed from V and 5 bases from J, the gap between germline ends came to 14 bases. This CDR3 has 12 amino acids. Germline V gene lookup returns CDR1 SQVTM and CDR2 ANQGSEA. The CDR3 DNA reads TGCAGCGTCGGGGGCTGGGCCGACGAGCAGTACTTC. Translation: CSVGGWADEQYF.

For this clonotype: A read error may be the cause here, since a much bigger clone is one base away. Here the CDR3 omits its conserved ending phenylalanine or tryptophan, so a read error is the likely source. The limits of the CDR3 on the DNA are not certain, so only TCRdb's listed CDR3 is given. This chain joins TRBV29-1 and TRBJ2-7; the table assigns TRBD1, which was not confirmed against the DNA. The germline gives CDR1 SQVTM, CDR2 ANQGSEA. Termini included, the CDR3 measures 11 amino acids. CDR3 sequence reads: CSVLTGGDGYS.

The chain employs TRBV6-1 and TRBJ2-1; 7 bases fit TRBD1. The CDR3 sequence is 14 residues long. Unmatched junction bases numbered 9, after V lost 7 bases and J lost 6 bases. Per germline, CDR1 MNHNS and CDR2 SASEGT. CDR3 amino acids: CASTPLGGRNEQFF. The CDR3 DNA is TGTGCCAGCACCCCCTTAGGGGGCCGCAATGAGCAGTTCTTC.

This clonotype was seen only a few times. This chain joins TRBV6-1 and TRBJ2-7, with 9 bases aligning to TRBD1. The CDR3 loop spans 14 amino acids. The trim removed 6 bases at V and 3 bases at J, leaving 6 bases unmatched. Germline lookup yields CDR1 MNHNS and CDR2 SASEGT. The CDR3 loop reads CASRNPGQGYEQYF. The DNA for the CDR3 is TGTGCCAGCAGGAACCCGGGACAGGGCTACGAGCAGTACTTC.

This chain uses TRBV5-1 with TRBJ2-1; the match to TRBD2 covers 9 bases. The V gene's germline CDR1 is SGHRS and CDR2 YFSETQ. V lost 0 bases, J lost 13 bases, and 8 bases stayed unmatched. The CDR3 totals 14 residues. CDR3 DNA sequence: TGCGCCAGCAGCTTGGGGGAGGCGGGGGGGCGACAGTTCTTC. Its protein product is CASSLGEAGGRQFF. Combining the CDR3 with reference TRBV5-1 and TRBJ2-1 gives the whole variable domain KAGVTQTPRYLIKTRGQQVTLSCSPISGHRSVSWYQQTPGQGLQFLFEYFSETQRNKGNFPGRFSGRQFSNSRSEMNVSTLELGDSALYLCASSLGEAGGRQFFGPGTRLTVL.

This clonotype was seen repeatedly, ten times or more. The chain employs TRBV7-2 and TRBJ2-2; weak D call: TRBD2 (7 bases). Trimming stripped 5 bases from V and 5 bases from J, with 18 bases between. CDR3 length: 16 residues. Germline assignment: CDR1 SGHTA and CDR2 FQGNSA. CDR3 coding DNA: TGTGCCAGCAGCAGGGGGGGGTTACGGATAACCGGGGAGCTGTTTTTT. It codes for CASSRGGLRITGELFF. The full variable domain, its missing parts supplied by reference TRBV7-2 and TRBJ2-2, is GAGVSQSPSNKVTEKGKDVELRCDPISGHTALYWYRQSLGQGLEFLIYFQGNSAPDKSGLPSDRFSAERTGGSVSTLTIQRTQQEDSAVYLCASSRGGLRITGELFFGEGSRLTVL.

This clonotype occurred a few times. The chain couples TRBV7-2 to TRBJ1-1, with 9 bases fitting TRBD1. Per germline, CDR1 SGHTA and CDR2 FQGNSA. V lost 5 bases, J lost 5 bases, and 6 bases stayed unmatched. CDR3 size: 14 residues. The CDR3: CASSHGQGSTEAFF. The CDR3 coding sequence is TGTGCCAGCAGCCACGGACAGGGGAGTACTGAAGCTTTCTTT.

This clonotype showed up many times. The chain employs TRBV12-3 or TRBV12-4 and TRBJ2-1; D may be TRBD2 (7 bases). The CDR3 runs 15 residues. The V gene lost 2 bases and the J gene lost 4 bases, with 12 bases spanning the gap. The CDR3 nucleotides are TGTGCCAGCAGTTTAAAGGGAGGGGGTTACAATGAGCAGTTCTTC. It translates to CASSLKGGGYNEQFF.